The entry below describes one T cell receptor beta chain. Its antigen is still unknown. These data are taken from a study of cytomegalovirus exposure and HLA in healthy donors. Study-level results: Apparent HLA restriction characterized most CMV-associated TCR beta chains in a later analysis.

Per the germline V gene, CDR1 is PRHDT and CDR2 is FYEKMQ (reference sequence). CDR3 length equals 20 residues. Germline trimming cut 4 bases from V and 0 bases from J; bases unmatched to any gene: 12. In the PCR, 60 Vbeta and 13 Jbeta primers were used. The table came from immunoSEQ multiplex PCR; TCRdb's copy has only in-frame clones and leaves some out. Of roughly 290,000 clones listed, 75% to 85% are singletons. This TCR was recovered from a girl aged 2-10 years in good health and CMV-seronegative. Source material: PBMCs. The chain links TRBV13 to TRBJ2-3; 14 bases line up with TRBD2. The CDR3 DNA reads as TGTGCCAGCAGCTATTACCCTGGACTAGCGGGGGGAACTAGCACAGATACGCAGTATTTT. Amino acids: CASSYYPGLAGGTSTDTQYF.